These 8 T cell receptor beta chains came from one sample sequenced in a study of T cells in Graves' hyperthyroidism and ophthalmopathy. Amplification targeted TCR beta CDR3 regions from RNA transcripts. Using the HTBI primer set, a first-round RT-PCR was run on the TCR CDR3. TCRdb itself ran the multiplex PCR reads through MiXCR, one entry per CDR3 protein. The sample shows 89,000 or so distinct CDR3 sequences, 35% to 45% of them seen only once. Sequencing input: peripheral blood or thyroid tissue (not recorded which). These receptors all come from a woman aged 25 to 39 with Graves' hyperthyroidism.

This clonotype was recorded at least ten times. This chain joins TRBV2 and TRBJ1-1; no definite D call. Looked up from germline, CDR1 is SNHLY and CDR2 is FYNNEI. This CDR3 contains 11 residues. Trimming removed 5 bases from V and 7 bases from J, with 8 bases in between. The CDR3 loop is CASSFDVEAFF. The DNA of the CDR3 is TGTGCCAGCAGTTTCGACGTTGAAGCTTTCTTT.

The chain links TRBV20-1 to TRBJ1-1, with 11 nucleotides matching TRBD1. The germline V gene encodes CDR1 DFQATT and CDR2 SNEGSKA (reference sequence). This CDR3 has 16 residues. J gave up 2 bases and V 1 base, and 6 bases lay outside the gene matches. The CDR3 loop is CSARVWDRGKNTEAFF. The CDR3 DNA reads TGCAGTGCTAGAGTATGGGACAGGGGGAAAAACACTGAAGCTTTCTTT.

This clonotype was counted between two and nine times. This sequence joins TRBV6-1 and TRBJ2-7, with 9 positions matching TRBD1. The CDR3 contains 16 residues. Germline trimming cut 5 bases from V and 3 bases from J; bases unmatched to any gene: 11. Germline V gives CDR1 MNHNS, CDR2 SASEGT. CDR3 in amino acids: CASSFVAGTGIYEQYF. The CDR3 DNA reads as TGTGCCAGCAGTTTCGTCGCTGGGACAGGGATCTACGAGCAGTACTTC.

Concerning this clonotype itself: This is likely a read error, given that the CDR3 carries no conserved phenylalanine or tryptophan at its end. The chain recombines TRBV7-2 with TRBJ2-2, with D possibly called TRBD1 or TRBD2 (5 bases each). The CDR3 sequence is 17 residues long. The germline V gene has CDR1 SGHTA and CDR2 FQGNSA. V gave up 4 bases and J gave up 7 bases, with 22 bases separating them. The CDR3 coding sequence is TGTGCCAGCAGCTCCTACCAAATCCGGGGCCCCTACGGGGAGCTGTTTTCT. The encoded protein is CASSSYQIRGPYGELFS.

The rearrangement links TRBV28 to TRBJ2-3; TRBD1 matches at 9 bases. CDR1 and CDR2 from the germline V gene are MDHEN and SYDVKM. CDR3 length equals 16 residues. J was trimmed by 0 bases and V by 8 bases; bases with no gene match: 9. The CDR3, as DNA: TGTGCCAGCGATCTGCCGACAGGGGGGAGCACAGATACGCAGTATTTT. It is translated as CASDLPTGGSTDTQYF.

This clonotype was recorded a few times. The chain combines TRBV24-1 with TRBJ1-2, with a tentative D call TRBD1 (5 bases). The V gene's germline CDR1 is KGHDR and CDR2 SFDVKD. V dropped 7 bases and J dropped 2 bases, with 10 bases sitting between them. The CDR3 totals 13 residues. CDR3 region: CATRPDNNYGYTF. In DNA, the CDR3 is TGTGCCACCAGGCCGGACAACAACTATGGCTACACCTTC.

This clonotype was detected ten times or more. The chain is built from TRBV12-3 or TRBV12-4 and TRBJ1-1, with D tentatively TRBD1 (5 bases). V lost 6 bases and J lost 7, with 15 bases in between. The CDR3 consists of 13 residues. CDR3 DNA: TGTGCCAGCAGCCAAGCAGGGTCGTTTGAAGCTTTCTTT. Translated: CASSQAGSFEAFF.

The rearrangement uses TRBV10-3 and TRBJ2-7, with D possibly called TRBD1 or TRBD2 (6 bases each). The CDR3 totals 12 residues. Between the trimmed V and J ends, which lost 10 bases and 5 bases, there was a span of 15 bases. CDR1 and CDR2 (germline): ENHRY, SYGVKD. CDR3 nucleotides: TGTGCCAGCGGACAGCGGGCGGACGAGCAGTACTTC. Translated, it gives CASGQRADEQYF.